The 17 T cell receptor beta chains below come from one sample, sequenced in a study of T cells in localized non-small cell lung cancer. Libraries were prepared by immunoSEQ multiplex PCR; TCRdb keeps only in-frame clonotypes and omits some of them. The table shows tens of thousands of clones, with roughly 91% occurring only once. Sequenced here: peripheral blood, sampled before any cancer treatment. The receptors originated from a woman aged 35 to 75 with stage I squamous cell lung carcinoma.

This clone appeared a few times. The CDR3 here is CASRSGTGGYGYTF. CDR3 coding DNA: TGTGCCAGCAGATCCGGGACGGGGGGCTATGGCTACACCTTC. The rearrangement links TRBV2 to TRBJ1-2, with D perhaps matching TRBD1 (5 bases). The V gene lost 6 bases and the J gene lost 4 bases, with 15 bases spanning the gap. The CDR3 runs to 14 residues. The V gene's germline CDR1 is SNHLY and CDR2 FYNNEI.

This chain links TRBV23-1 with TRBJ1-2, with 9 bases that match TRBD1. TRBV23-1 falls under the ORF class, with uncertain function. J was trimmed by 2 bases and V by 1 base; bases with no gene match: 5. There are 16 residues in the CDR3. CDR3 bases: TGCGCCAGCAGTCAATTGGGACAGGGCTCAAACTATGGCTACACCTTC. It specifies CASSQLGQGSNYGYTF.

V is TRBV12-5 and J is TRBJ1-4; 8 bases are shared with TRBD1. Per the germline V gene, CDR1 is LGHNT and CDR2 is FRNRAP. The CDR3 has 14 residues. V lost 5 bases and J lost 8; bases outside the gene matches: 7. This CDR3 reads CASGPGQGREKLFF. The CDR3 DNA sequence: TGTGCTAGTGGTCCAGGACAGGGAAGGGAAAAACTGTTTTTT.

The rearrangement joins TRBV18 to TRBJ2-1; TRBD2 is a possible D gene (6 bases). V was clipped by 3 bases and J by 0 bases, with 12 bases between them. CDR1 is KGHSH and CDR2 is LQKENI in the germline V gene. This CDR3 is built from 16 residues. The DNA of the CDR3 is TGTGCCAGCTCACCTGGCGGGACCAGCTCCTACAATGAGCAGTTCTTC. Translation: CASSPGGTSSYNEQFF.

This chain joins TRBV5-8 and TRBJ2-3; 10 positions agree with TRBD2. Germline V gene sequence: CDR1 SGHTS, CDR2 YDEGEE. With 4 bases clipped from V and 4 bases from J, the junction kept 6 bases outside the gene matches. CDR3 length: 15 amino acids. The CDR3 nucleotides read TGTGCCAGCAGCGCCGGGACTAGCGAGGCAGATACGCAGTATTTT. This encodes CASSAGTSEADTQYF.

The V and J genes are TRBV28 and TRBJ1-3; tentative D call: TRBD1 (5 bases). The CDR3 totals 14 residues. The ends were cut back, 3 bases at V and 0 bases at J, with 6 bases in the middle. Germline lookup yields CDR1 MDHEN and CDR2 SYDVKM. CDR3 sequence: CASSFGGSGNTIYF. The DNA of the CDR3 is TGTGCCAGCAGTTTTGGGGGCTCTGGAAACACCATATATTTT.

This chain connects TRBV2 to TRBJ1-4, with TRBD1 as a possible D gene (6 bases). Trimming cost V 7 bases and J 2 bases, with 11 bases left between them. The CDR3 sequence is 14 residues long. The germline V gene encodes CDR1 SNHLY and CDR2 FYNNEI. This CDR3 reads CASTITGTNEKLFF. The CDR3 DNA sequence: TGTGCCAGCACCATAACAGGGACTAATGAAAAACTGTTTTTT.

The CDR3 protein is CASSPGQGGLYGYTF. Written as DNA, the CDR3 is TGTGCCAGCAGCCCTGGACAGGGGGGACTTTATGGCTACACCTTC. The V and J genes are TRBV5-4 and TRBJ1-2; 10 bases map to TRBD1. CDR3 length: 15 residues. After removal of 4 bases from V and 5 bases from J, the junction contained 8 bases not matched to a gene. Germline V gene lookup returns CDR1 SGHNT and CDR2 YYREEE (reference sequence).

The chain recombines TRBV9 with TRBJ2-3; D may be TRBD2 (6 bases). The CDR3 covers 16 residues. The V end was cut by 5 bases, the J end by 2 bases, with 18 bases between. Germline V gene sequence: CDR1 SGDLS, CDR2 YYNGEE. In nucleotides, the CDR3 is TGTGCCAGCAGTGACTCTCCGCGGGACCACACAGATACGCAGTATTTT. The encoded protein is CASSDSPRDHTDTQYF.

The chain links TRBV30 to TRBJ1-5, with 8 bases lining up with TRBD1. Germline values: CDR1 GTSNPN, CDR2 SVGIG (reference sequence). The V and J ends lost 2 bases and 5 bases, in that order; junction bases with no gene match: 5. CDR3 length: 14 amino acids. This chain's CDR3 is CAWSPGQVYQPQHF. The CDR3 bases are TGTGCCTGGAGTCCGGGACAGGTTTATCAGCCCCAGCATTTT.

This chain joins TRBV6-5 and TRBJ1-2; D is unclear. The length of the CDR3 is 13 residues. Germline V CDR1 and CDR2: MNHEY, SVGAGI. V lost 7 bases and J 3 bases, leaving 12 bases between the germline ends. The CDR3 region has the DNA TGTGCCAGCATTGGGGATGGGGACTATGGCTACACCTTC. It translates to CASIGDGDYGYTF.

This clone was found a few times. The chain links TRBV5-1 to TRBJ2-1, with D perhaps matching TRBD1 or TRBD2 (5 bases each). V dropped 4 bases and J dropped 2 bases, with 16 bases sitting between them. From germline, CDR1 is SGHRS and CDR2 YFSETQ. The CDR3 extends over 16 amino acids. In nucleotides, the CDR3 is TGCGCCAGCAGCCGGCGCCGGGACGGCGCCTACAATGAGCAGTTCTTC. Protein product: CASSRRRDGAYNEQFF.

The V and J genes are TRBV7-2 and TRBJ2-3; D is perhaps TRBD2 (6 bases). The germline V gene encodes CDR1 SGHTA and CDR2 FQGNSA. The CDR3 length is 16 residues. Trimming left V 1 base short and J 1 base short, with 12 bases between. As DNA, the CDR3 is TGTGCCAGCAGCTTAGTCCTAGCGCGGGGCACAGATACGCAGTATTTT. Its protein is CASSLVLARGTDTQYF.

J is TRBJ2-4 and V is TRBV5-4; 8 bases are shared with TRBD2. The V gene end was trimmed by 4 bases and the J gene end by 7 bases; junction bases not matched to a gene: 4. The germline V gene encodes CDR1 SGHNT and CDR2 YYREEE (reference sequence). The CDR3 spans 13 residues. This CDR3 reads CASSPGGPNIQYF. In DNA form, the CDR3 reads TGTGCCAGCAGCCCGGGGGGGCCGAACATTCAGTACTTC.

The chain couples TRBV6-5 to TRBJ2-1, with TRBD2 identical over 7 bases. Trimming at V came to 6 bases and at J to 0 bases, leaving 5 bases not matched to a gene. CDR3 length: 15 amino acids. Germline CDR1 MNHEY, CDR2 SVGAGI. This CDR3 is CASSRGVSSYNEQFF. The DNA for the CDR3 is TGTGCCAGCAGCCGGGGGGTTAGCTCCTACAATGAGCAGTTCTTC.

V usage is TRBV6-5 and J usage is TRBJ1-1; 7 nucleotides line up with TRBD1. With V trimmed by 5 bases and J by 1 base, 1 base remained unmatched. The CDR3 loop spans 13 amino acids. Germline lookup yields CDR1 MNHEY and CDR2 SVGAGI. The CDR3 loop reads CASSRQGNTEAFF. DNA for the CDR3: TGTGCCAGCAGTCGACAGGGGAACACTGAAGCTTTCTTT.

In DNA, the CDR3 is TGTGCCACCAGCAGAGATCTGGCCAGGGTTGCTTTCTTT. This encodes CATSRDLARVAFF. The V gene is TRBV15, the J gene TRBJ1-1, with D tentatively TRBD1 (5 bases). CDR1 and CDR2 (germline): LNHNV, YYDKDF (reference sequence). V shed 0 bases and J shed 11 bases, with 13 bases lying between them. This CDR3 is built from 13 residues.